This T cell receptor beta chain appears in the sequencing data of a study of response to subunit inactivated influenza vaccine (dated by TCRdb to 2016 to 2019). Notes on the research overall: The study used deep quantitative T cell receptor repertoire profiling to track responses to a trivalent subunit inactivated influenza vaccine.

A word on this clonotype: Its target antigen remains unknown. Base quality data are lacking; no much larger clone is found one base away.

Library construction relied on RT-PCR. Instrument on record: Illumina HiSeq 2500. TCRdb ran its own pipeline on the public reads, namely fastp trimming at Q25 and MiXCR clone calling, and kept in-frame beta chains. A single entry per CDR3 protein holds the most common genes and DNA from its merged rows. Recorded for this sample are 750,000 to 850,000 distinct CDR3 sequences; 18% of them occurred a single time. Approximately 10% of the sample lies in the top ten. The CDR3 sequence holds 15 residues, the cysteine and phenylalanine included. The DNA shown is the 45-base CDR3, in frame from base 1. The germline V gene sets CDR1 to LGHNA and CDR2 to YSLEER. V is pruned by 1 base and J by 10 bases, leaving 9 bases of the junction without a gene match. Points the paper makes about the study in general: The authors proposed that each seasonal influenza vaccination may bring in only a limited number of new T cells.

The TCR sequence derives from a man over 45 who received an inactivated influenza vaccine. Donor details come from another sample of the same person, matched by shared clones. The sequencing here drew on PBMCs from blood, taken around 5 days after vaccination. The chain is made from TRBV4-3 and TRBJ2-7, with TRBD2 identical over 11 junction bases. DNA sequence: TGCGCCAGCAGCCAAGCTTCTAGCGGGAGGTCCCGTCAGTACTTC. Translated, this is CASSQASSGRSRQYF.